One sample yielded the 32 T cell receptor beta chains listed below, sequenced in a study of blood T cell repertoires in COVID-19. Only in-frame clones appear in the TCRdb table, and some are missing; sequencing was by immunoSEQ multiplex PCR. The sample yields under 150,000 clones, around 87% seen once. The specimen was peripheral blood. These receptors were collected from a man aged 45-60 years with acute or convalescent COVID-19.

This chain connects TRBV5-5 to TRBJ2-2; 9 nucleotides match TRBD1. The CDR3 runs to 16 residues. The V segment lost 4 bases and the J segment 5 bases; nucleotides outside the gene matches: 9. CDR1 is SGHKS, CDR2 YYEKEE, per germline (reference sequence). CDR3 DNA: TGTGCCAGCAGCAGACGGGACAGGGTAGAAACCGGGGAGCTGTTTTTT. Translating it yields CASSRRDRVETGELFF.

CDR3 DNA: TGCGCCAGCGGGAGTGCAGGGAACACTGAAGCTTTCTTT. It is translated as CASGSAGNTEAFF. The chain uses TRBV5-1 and TRBJ1-1; the D is unclear. Germline CDR1 reads SGHRS; CDR2 reads YFSETQ. V was shortened by 7 bases and J by 1 base, with 11 bases between the two germline ends. CDR3 size: 13 residues.

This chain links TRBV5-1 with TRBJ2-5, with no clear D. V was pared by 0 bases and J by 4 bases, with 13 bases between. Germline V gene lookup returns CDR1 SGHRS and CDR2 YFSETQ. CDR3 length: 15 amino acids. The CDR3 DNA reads TGCGCCAGCAGCTTGGCCTCAGGCCCCCCAGAGACCCAGTACTTC. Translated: CASSLASGPPETQYF. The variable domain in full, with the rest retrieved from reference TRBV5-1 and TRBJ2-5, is KAGVTQTPRYLIKTRGQQVTLSCSPISGHRSVSWYQQTPGQGLQFLFEYFSETQRNKGNFPGRFSGRQFSNSRSEMNVSTLELGDSALYLCASSLASGPPETQYFGPGTRLLVL.

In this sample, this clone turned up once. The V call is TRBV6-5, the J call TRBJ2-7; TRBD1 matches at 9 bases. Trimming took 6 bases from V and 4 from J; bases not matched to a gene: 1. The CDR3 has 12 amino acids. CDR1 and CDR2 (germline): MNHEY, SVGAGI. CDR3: CASRGQGYEQYF. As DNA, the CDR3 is TGTGCCAGCAGGGGACAGGGTTACGAGCAGTACTTC.

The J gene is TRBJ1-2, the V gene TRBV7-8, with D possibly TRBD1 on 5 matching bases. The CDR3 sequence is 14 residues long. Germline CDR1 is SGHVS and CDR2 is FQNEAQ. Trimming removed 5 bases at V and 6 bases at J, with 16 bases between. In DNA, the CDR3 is TGTGCCAGCAGCCCCCGGCGGGGGGGGGATGGCTACACCTTC. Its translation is CASSPRRGGDGYTF.

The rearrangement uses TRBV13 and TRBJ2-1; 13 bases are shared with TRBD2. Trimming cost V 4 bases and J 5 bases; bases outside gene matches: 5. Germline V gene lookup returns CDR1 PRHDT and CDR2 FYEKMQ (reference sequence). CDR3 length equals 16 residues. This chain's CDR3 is CASSSGTSGINNEQFF. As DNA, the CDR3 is TGTGCCAGCAGCTCCGGGACTAGCGGGATAAACAATGAGCAGTTCTTC. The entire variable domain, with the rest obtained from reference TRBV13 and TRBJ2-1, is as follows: AAGVIQSPRHLIKEKRETATLKCYPIPRHDTVYWYQQGPGQDPQFLISFYEKMQSDKGSIPDRFSAQQFSDYHSELNMSSLELGDSALYFCASSSGTSGINNEQFFGPGTRLTVL.

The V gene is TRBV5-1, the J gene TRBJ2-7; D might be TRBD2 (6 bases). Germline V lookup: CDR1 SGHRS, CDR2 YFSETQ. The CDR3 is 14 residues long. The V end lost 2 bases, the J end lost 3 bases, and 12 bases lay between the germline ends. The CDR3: CASSFAEGYYEQYF. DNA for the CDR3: TGCGCCAGCAGCTTCGCGGAGGGGTACTACGAGCAGTACTTC.

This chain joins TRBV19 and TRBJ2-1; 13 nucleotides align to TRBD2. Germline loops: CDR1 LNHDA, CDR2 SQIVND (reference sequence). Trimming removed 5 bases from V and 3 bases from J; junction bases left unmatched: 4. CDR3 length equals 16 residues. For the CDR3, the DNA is TGTGCCAGTAGTTCCCGACTAGCGGGAGGCTACAATGAGCAGTTCTTC. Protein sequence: CASSSRLAGGYNEQFF.

The CDR3 region is CASSKLSGAFPYEQYF. CDR3 nucleotides: TGTGCCAGCAGCAAACTTAGCGGGGCGTTCCCCTACGAGCAGTACTTC. The rearrangement links TRBV11-2 to TRBJ2-7, with 8 bases lining up with TRBD2. With V trimmed by 5 bases and J by 2 bases, 11 bases remained unmatched. The CDR3 consists of 16 residues. Germline lookup yields CDR1 SGHAT and CDR2 FQNNGV.

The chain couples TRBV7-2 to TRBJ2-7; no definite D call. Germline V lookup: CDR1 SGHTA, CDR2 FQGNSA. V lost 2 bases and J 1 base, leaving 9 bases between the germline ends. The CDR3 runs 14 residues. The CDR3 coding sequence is TGTGCCAGCAGCTTACCGGGTCGATCCTACGAGCAGTACTTC. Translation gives CASSLPGRSYEQYF.

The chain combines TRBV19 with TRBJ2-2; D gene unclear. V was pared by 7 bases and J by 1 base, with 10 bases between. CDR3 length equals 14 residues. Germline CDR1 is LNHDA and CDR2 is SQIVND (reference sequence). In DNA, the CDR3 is TGTGCCAGTAATCCCAGGCTGAACACCGGGGAGCTGTTTTTT. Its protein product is CASNPRLNTGELFF.

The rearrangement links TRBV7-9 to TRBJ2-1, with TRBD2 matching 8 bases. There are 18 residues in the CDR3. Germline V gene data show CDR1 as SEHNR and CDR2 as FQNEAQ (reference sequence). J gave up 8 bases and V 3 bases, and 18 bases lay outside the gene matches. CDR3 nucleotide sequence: TGTGCCAGCAGCTTCAATTGGCTAGCGGGCGGGGGGAGCGATGAGCAGTTCTTC. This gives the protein CASSFNWLAGGGSDEQFF.

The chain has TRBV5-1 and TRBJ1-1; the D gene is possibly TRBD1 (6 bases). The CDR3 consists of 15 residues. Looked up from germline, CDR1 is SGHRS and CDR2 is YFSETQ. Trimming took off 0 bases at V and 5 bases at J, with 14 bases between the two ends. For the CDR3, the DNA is TGCGCCAGCAGCTTGGAGCAGGGGCTTAGGACTGAAGCTTTCTTT. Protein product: CASSLEQGLRTEAFF.

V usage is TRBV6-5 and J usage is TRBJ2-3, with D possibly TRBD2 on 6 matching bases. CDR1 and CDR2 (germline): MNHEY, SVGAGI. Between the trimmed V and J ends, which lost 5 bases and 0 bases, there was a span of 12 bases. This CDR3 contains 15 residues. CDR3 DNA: TGTGCCAGCAGTCTGACTAGTACTAGCACAGATACGCAGTATTTT. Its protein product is CASSLTSTSTDTQYF.

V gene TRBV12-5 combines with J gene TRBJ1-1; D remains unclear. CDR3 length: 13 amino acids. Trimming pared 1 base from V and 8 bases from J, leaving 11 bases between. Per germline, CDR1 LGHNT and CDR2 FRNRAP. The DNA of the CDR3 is TGTGCTAGTGGTTTGGCAATTTCGGGGGAAGCTTTCTTT. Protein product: CASGLAISGEAFF.

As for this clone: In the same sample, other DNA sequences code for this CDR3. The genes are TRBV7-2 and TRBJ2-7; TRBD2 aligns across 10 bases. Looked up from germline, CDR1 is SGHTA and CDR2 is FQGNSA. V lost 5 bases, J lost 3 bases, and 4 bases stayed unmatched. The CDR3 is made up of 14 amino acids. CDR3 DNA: TGTGCCAGCAGCCTCAGACTAGCGGGCTACGAGCAGTACTTC. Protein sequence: CASSLRLAGYEQYF.

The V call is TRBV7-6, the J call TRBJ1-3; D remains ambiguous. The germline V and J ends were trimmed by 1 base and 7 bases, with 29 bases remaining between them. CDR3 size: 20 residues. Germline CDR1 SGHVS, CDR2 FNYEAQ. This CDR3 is CASSLVSSPGIPQEGNTIYF. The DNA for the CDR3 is TGTGCCAGCAGCTTAGTCTCTAGTCCCGGGATCCCTCAGGAAGGGAACACCATATATTTT. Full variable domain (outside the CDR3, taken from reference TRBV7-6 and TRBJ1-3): GAGVSQSPRYKVTKRGQDVALRCDPISGHVSLYWYRQALGQGPEFLTYFNYEAQQDKSGLPNDRFSAERPEGSISTLTIQRTEQRDSAMYRCASSLVSSPGIPQEGNTIYFGEGSWLTVV.

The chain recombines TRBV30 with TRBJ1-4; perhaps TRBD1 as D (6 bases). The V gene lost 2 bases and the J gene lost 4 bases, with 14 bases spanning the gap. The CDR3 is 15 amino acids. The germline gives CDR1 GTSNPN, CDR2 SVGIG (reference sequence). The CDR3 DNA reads TGTGCCTGGAGTAGGGGGGGCCTGAATAATGAAAAACTGTTTTTT. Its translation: CAWSRGGLNNEKLFF.

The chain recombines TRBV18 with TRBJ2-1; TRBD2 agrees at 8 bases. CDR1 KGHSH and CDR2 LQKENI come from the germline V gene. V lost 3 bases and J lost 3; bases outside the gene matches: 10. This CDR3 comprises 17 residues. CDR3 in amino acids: CASSPPGLGFFYNEQFF. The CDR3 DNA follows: TGTGCCAGCTCACCTCCGGGACTAGGGTTTTTCTACAATGAGCAGTTCTTC.

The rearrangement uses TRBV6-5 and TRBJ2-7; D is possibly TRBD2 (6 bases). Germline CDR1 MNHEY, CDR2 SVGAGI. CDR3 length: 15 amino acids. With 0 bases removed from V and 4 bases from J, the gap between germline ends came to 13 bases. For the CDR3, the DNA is TGTGCCAGCAGTTACTCACGGCCAGGGAGGTACGAGCAGTACTTC. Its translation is CASSYSRPGRYEQYF.

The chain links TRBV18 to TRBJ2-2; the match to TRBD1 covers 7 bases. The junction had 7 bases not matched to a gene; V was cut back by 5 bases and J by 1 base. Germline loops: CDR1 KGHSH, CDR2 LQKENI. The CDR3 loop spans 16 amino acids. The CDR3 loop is CASSSARTGNTGELFF. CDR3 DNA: TGTGCCAGCTCATCCGCGCGGACAGGGAACACCGGGGAGCTGTTTTTT.

CDR3 coding DNA: TGCGCCAGCAGGGGGGGGGCGCGGGACTATGGCTACACCTTC. Its translation: CASRGGARDYGYTF. The V call is TRBV4-3, the J call TRBJ1-2; tentatively, D is TRBD1 (6 bases). The germline V gene has CDR1 LGHNA and CDR2 YSLEER. Trimming pared 6 bases from V and 3 bases from J, leaving 14 bases between. The CDR3 has 14 residues.

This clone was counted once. DNA of the CDR3: TGTGCCAGCAGTTTATCTGCCCCGACAGGGAGGGAGCAGTACTTC. The encoded protein is CASSLSAPTGREQYF. The J gene is TRBJ2-7, the V gene TRBV27, with a weak D call TRBD1 (7 bases). The CDR3 length is 15 residues. The germline CDR1 and CDR2 sequences are MNHEY and SMNVEV (reference sequence). Trimming left V 0 bases short and J 7 bases short, with 16 bases between.

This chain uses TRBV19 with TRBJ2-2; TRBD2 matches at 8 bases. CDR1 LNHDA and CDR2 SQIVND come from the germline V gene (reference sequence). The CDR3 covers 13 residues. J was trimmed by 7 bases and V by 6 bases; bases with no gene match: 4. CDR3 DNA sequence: TGTGCCAGTAGCGGGAGGGCCGACGGGGAGCTGTTTTTT. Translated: CASSGRADGELFF.

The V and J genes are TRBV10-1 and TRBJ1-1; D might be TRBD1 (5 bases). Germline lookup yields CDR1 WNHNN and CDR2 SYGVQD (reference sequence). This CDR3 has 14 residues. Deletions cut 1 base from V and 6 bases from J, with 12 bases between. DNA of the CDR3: TGCGCCAGCAGTGAGTTGGGGGGACGTTCTGAAGCTTTCTTT. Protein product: CASSELGGRSEAFF.

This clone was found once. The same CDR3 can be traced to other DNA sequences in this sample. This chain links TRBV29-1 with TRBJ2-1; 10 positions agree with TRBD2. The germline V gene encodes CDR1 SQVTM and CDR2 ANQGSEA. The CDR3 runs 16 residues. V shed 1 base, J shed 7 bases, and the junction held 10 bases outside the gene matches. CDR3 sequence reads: CSVEGLTSGKVNEQFF. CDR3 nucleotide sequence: TGCAGCGTTGAAGGCCTAACTAGCGGGAAAGTGAATGAGCAGTTCTTC.

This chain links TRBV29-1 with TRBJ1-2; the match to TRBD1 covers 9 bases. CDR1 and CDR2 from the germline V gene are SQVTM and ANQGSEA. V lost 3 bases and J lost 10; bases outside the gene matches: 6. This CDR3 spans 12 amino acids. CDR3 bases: TGCAGCGTTGATGGCTGGACAGGGGCCTACACCTTC. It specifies CSVDGWTGAYTF.

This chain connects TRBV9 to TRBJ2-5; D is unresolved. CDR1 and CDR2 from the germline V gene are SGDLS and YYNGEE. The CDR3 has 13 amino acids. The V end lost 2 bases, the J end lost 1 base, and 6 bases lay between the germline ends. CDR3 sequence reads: CASSVGLQETQYF. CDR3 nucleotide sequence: TGTGCCAGCAGCGTGGGCCTCCAAGAGACCCAGTACTTC. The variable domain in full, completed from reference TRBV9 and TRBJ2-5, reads DSGVTQTPKHLITATGQRVTLRCSPRSGDLSVYWYQQSLDQGLQFLIQYYNGEERAKGNILERFSAQQFPDLHSELNLSSLELGDSALYFCASSVGLQETQYFGPGTRLLVL.

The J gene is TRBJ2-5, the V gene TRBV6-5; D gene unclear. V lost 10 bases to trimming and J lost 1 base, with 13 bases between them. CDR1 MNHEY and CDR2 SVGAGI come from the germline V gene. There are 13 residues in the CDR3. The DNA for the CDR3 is TGTGCCACCTCTTCTTGGAGCCAAGAGACCCAGTACTTC. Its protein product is CATSSWSQETQYF.

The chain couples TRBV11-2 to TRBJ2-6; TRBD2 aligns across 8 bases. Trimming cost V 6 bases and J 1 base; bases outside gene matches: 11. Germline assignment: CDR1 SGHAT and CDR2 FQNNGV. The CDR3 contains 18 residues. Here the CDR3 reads CASSKAGTRVSGANVLTF. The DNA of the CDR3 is TGTGCCAGCAGTAAAGCCGGGACTAGGGTATCTGGGGCCAACGTCCTGACTTTC.

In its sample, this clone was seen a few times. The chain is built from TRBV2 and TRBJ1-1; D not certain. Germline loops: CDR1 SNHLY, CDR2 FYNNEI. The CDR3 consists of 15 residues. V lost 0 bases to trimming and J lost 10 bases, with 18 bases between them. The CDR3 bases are TGTGCCAGCAGTGAAGCTTCCCGGGTGGCTCGAGTAGCTTTCTTT. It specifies CASSEASRVARVAFF.

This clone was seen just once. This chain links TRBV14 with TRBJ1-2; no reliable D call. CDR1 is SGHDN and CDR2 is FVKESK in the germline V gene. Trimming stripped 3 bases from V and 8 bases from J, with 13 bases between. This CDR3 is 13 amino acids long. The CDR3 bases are TGTGCCAGCAGCCAGAGGCCCCAGCGCGGCTACACCTTC. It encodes CASSQRPQRGYTF.